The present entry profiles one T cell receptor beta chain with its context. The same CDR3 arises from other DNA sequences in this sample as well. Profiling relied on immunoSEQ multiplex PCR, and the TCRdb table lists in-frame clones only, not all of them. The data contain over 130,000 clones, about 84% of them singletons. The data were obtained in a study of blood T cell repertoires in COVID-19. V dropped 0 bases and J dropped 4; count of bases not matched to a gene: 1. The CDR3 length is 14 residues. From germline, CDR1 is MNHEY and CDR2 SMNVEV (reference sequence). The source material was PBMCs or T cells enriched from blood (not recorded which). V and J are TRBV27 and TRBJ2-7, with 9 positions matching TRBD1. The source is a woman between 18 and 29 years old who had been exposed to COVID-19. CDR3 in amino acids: CASSLSGTGYEQYF. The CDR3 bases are TGTGCCAGCAGTTTATCAGGGACAGGGTACGAGCAGTACTTC.